This TCR beta chain was captured by sequencing in a study of graft-versus-host responses after intestinal transplantation. Study-wide background: Tacrolimus plus steroids were given to all recipients for about 3 years, preceded by anti-thymocyte globulin induction. Overall study results and limits: Researchers found GvH clones in recipient marrow, and some showed up first in ileum or blood. Clonal ratios of graft-versus-host to host-versus-graft in allografts were high for patients exhibiting graft-donor T cell macrochimerism.

Profiling relied on immunoSEQ multiplex PCR, and the TCRdb table lists in-frame clones only, not all of them. This table holds roughly 130,000 clones, about 90% found once. On this clone: Its antigen is still unknown.

Germline V gene sequence: CDR1 MDHEN, CDR2 SYDVKM. V was shortened by 2 bases and J by 3 bases, with 8 bases between the two germline ends. The CDR3 is made up of 14 amino acids. The chain recombines TRBV28 with TRBJ1-3; D is uncertain. This sample comprised unstimulated CD4+ T cells sorted from spleen or lymph node cells, obtained before intestinal transplant. This receptor was identified in a human donor who received an intestinal transplant. CDR3 coding DNA: TGTGCCAGCAGTTTAGATAGTTATGGAAACACCATATATTTT. Protein product: CASSLDSYGNTIYF. Full variable domain (outside the CDR3, taken from reference TRBV28 and TRBJ1-3): DVKVTQSSRYLVKRTGEKVFLECVQDMDHENMFWYRQDPGLGLRLIYFSYDVKMKEKGDIPEGYSVSREKKERFSLILESASTNQTSMYLCASSLDSYGNTIYFGEGSWLTVV.